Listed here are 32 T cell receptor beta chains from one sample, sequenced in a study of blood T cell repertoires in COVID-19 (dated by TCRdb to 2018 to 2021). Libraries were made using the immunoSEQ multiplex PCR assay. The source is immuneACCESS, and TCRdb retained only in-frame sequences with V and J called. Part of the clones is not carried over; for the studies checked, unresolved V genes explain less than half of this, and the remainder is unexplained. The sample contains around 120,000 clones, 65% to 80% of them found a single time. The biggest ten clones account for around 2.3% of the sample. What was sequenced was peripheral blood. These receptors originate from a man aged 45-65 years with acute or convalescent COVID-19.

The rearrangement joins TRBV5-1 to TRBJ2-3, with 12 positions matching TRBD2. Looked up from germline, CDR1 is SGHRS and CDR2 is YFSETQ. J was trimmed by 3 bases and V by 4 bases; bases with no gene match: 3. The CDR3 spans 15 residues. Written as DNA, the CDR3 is TGCGCCAGCAGCCTAGCGGGGGGGCGGACAGATACGCAGTATTTT. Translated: CASSLAGGRTDTQYF.

As DNA, the CDR3 is TGTGCCAGCAATGGGCAGGGGGGAAACTACGAGCAGTACTTC. Its translation: CASNGQGGNYEQYF. The chain links TRBV2 to TRBJ2-7; tentatively, D is TRBD1 (7 bases). The V end was cut by 7 bases, the J end by 3 bases, with 16 bases between. CDR1 SNHLY and CDR2 FYNNEI come from the germline V gene. The CDR3 has 14 amino acids.

CDR3 region: CASRYSKNTEAFF. CDR3 sequence (DNA): TGTGCCAGTAGGTATAGTAAGAACACTGAAGCTTTCTTT. The V gene is TRBV19, the J gene TRBJ1-1; D not resolved. The CDR3 loop spans 13 amino acids. CDR1 LNHDA and CDR2 SQIVND come from the germline V gene (reference sequence). Between the trimmed V and J ends, which lost 6 bases and 1 base, there was a span of 9 bases.

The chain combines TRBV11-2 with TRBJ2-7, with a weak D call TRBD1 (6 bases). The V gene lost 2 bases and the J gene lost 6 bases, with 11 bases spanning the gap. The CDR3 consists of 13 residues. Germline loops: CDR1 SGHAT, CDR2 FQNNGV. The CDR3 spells CASSLWQGSEQYF. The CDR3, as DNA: TGTGCCAGCAGCTTATGGCAGGGGAGCGAGCAGTACTTC.

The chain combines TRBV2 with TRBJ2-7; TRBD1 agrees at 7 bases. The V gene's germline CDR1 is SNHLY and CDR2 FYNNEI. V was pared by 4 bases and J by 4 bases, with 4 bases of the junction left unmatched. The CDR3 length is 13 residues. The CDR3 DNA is TGTGCCAGCAGTGTGACAGGGAGATACGAGCAGTACTTC. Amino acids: CASSVTGRYEQYF. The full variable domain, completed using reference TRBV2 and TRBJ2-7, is EPEVTQTPSHQVTQMGQEVILRCVPISNHLYFYWYRQILGQKVEFLVSFYNNEISEKSEIFDDQFSVERPDGSNFTLKIRSTKLEDSAMYFCASSVTGRYEQYFGPGTRLTVT.

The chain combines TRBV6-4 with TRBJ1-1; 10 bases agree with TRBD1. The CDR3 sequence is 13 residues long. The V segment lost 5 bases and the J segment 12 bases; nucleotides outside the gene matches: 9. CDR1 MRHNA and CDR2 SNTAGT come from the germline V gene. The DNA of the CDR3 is TGTGCCAGCAGTCTTGGACCGGGACAGGGGACTTTCTTT. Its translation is CASSLGPGQGTFF.

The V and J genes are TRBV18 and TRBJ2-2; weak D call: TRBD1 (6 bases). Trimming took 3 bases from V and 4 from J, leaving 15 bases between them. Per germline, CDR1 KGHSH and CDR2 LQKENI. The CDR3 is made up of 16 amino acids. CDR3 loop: CASSPRGFRGTGELFF. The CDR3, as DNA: TGTGCCAGCTCACCCAGGGGATTCAGGGGCACCGGGGAGCTGTTTTTT.

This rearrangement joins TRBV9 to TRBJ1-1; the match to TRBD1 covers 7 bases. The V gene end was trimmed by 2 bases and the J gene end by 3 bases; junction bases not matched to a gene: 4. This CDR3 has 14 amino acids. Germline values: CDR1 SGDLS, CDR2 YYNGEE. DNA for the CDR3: TGTGCCAGCAGCGTGAGGGGGCTAGACACTGAAGCTTTCTTT. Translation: CASSVRGLDTEAFF.

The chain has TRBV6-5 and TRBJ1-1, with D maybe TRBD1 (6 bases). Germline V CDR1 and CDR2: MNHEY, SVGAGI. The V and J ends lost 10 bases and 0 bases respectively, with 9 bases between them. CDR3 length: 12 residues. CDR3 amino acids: CATQGLNTEAFF. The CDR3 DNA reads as TGTGCCACACAGGGACTGAACACTGAAGCTTTCTTT.

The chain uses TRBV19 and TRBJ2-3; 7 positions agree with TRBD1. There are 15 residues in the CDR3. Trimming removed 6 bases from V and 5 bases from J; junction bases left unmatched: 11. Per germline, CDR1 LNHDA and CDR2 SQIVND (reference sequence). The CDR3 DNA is TGTGCCAGTAGCCGGGACAGCTACCGGATAGATACGCAGTATTTT. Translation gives CASSRDSYRIDTQYF.

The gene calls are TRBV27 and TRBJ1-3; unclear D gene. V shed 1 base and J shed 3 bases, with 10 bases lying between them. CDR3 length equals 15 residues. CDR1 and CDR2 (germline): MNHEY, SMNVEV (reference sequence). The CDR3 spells CASSLLGGIGNTIYF. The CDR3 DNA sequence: TGTGCCAGCAGTTTATTGGGAGGGATTGGAAACACCATATATTTT.

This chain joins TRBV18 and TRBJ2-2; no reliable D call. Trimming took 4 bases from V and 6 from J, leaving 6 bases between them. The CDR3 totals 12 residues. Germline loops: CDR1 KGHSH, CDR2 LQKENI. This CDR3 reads CASSLSAGELFF. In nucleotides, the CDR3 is TGTGCCAGCTCACTGAGTGCCGGGGAGCTGTTTTTT. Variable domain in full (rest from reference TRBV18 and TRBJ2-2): NAGVMQNPRHLVRRRGQEARLRCSPMKGHSHVYWYRQLPEEGLKFMVYLQKENIIDESGMPKERFSAEFPKEGPSILRIQQVVRGDSAAYFCASSLSAGELFFGEGSRLTVL.

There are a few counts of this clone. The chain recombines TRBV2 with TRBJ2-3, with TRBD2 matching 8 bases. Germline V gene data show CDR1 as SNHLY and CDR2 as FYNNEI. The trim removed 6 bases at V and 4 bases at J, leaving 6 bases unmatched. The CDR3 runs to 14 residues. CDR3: CASRRAGGADTQYF. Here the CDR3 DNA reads TGTGCCAGCAGGCGGGCGGGAGGAGCAGATACGCAGTATTTT.

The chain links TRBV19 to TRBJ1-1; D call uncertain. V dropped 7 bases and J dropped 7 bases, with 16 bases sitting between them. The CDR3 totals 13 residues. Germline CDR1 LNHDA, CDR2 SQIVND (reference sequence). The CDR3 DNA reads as TGTGCCAGTAATAATAATGGAGGGAGTGAAGCTTTCTTT. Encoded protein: CASNNNGGSEAFF.

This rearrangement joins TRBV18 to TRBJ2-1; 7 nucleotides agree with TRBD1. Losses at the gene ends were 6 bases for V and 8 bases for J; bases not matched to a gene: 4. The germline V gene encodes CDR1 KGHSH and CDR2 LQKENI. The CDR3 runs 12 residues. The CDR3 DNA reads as TGTGCCAGCTCCGCCCAGGGGGATGAGCAGTTCTTC. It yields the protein CASSAQGDEQFF.

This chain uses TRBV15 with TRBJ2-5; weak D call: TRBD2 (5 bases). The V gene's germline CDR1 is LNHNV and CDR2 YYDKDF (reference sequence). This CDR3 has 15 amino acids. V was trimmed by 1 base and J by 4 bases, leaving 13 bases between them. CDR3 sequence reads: CATSRGRGSVETQYF. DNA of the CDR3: TGTGCCACCAGCAGAGGAAGAGGGTCAGTAGAGACCCAGTACTTC.

This chain's CDR3 is CASSPGQGNSPLHF. The CDR3 DNA is TGTGCCAGCAGCCCCGGACAGGGGAATTCACCCCTCCACTTT. V and J are TRBV11-2 and TRBJ1-6, with 9 bases that match TRBD1. The germline gives CDR1 SGHAT, CDR2 FQNNGV. The CDR3 covers 14 residues. Losses at the gene ends were 5 bases for V and 7 bases for J; bases not matched to a gene: 3.

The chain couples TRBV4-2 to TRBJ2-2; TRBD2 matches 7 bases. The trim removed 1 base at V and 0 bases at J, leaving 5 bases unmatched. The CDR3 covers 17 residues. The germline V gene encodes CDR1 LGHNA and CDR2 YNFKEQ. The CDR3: CASSQVVSGTNTGELFF. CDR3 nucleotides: TGTGCCAGCAGCCAAGTCGTCAGCGGGACGAACACCGGGGAGCTGTTTTTT.

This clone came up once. The CDR3 nucleotides are TGTGCCAGCAGCCAAGAGTTAGCGGGAGGGCCGGGAGAGACCCAGTACTTC. Encoded protein: CASSQELAGGPGETQYF. The chain couples TRBV3-1 (or the pseudogene TRBV3-2) to TRBJ2-5; TRBD2 matches 11 bases. CDR3 size: 17 residues. From germline, CDR1 is LGHDT and CDR2 YNNKEL (reference sequence). Trimming removed 0 bases from V and 4 bases from J; junction bases left unmatched: 7.

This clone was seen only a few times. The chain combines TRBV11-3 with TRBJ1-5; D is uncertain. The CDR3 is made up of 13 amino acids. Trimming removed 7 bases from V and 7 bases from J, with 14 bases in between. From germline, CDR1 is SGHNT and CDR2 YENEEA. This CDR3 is CASTIPVRQPQHF. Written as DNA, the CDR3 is TGTGCCAGCACCATCCCCGTGCGCCAGCCCCAGCATTTT. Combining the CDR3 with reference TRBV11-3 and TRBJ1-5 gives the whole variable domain EAGVVQSPRYKIIEKKQPVAFWCNPISGHNTLYWYLQNLGQGPELLIRYENEEAVDDSQLPKDRFSAERLKGVDSTLKIQPAELGDSAVYLCASTIPVRQPQHFGDGTRLSIL.

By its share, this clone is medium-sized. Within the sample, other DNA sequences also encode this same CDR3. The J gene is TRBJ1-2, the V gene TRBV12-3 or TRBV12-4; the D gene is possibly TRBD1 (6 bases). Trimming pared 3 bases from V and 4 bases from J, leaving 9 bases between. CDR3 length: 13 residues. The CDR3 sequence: CASSFGQSYGYTF. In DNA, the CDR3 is TGTGCCAGCAGTTTCGGACAGAGCTATGGCTACACCTTC.

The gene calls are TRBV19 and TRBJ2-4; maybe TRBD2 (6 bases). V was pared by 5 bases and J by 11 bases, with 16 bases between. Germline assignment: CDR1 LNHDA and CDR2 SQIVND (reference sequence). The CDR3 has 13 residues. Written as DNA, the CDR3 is TGTGCCAGTAGTCAGGGACTCCGTTCTGTTCAGTACTTC. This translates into CASSQGLRSVQYF. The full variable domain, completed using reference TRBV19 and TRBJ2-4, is DGGITQSPKYLFRKEGQNVTLSCEQNLNHDAMYWYRQDPGQGLRLIYYSQIVNDFQKGDIAEGYSVSREKKESFPLTVTSAQKNPTAFYLCASSQGLRSVQYFGAGTRLSVL.

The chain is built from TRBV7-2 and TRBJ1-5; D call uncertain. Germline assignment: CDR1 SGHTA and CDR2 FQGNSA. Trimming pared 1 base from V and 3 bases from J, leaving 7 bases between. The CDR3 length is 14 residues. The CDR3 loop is CASSLVANNQPQHF. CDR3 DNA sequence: TGTGCCAGCAGCTTAGTGGCCAACAATCAGCCCCAGCATTTT.

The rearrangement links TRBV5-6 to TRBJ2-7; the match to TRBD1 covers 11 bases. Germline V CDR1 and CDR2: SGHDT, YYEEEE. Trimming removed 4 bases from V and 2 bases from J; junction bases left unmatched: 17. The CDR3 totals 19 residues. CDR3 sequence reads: CASSPFWGQGGVLTYEQYF. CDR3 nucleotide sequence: TGTGCCAGCAGCCCGTTTTGGGGACAGGGGGGAGTATTAACCTACGAGCAGTACTTC.

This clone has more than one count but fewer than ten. CDR3 bases: TGTGCCAGCAGCCCCGCCCGGACTAGCCTCGACGAGCAGTACTTC. Its protein is CASSPARTSLDEQYF. This chain links TRBV3-1 (or the pseudogene TRBV3-2) with TRBJ2-7; 8 positions agree with TRBD2. The germline V gene has CDR1 LGHDT and CDR2 YNNKEL (reference sequence). This CDR3 contains 15 residues. The V and J ends lost 4 bases and 5 bases, in that order; junction bases with no gene match: 10.

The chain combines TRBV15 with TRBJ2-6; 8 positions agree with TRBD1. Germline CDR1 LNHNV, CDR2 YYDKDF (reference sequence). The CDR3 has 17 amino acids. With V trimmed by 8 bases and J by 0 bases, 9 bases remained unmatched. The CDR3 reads CATDWQGATSGANVLTF. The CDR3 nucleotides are TGTGCCACCGATTGGCAGGGGGCGACCTCTGGGGCCAACGTCCTGACTTTC.

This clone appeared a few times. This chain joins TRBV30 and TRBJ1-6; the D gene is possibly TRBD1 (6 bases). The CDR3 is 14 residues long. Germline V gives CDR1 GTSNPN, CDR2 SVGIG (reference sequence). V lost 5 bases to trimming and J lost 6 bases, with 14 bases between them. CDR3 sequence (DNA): TGTGCCTGGCGGACAGCCAGACCTAATTCACCCCTCCACTTT. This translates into CAWRTARPNSPLHF.

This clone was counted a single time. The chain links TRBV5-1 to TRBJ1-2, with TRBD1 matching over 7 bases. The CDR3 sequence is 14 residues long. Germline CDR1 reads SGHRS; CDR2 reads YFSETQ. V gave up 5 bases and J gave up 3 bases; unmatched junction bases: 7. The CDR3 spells CASRRMGTDYGYTF. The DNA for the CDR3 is TGCGCCAGCAGAAGGATGGGGACAGACTATGGCTACACCTTC.

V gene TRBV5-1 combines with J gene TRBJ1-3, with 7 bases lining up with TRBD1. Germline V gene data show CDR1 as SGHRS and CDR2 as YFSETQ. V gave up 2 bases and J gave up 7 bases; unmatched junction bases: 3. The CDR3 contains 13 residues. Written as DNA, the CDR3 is TGCGCCAGCAGCTTAGTACAGGGGAACACCATATATTTT. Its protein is CASSLVQGNTIYF.

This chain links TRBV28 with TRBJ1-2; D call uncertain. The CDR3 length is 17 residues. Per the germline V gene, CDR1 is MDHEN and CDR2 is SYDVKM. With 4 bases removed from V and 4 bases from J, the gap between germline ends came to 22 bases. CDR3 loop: CASSSPLTGSYGYGYTF. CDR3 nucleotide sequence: TGTGCCAGCAGTTCACCCCTCACGGGGAGCTATGGCTATGGCTACACCTTC.

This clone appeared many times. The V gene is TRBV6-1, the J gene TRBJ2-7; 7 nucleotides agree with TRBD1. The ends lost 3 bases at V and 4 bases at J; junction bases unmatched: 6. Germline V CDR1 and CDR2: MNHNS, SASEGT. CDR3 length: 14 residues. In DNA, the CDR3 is TGTGCCAGCAGTGAGGGGGACAGTAATTACGAGCAGTACTTC. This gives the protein CASSEGDSNYEQYF.

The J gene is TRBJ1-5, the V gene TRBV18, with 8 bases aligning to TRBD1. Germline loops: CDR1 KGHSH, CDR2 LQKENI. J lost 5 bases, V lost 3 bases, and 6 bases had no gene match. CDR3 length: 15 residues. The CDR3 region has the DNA TGTGCCAGCTCACCTCTAGGACAGGGAGATCAGCCCCAGCATTTT. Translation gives CASSPLGQGDQPQHF.